Given below is one T cell receptor beta chain in context. This clonotype was seen only once. It has no known antigen specificity. Per-nucleotide qualities are absent, and no much larger clonotype sits a single base away. One read offers little support. The CDR1 and CDR2 encoded by the germline V gene (reference sequence) are SEHNR and FQNEAQ. From the cysteine up to the phenylalanine, the CDR3 has a length of 13 residues. Only the CDR3 part of the read is kept: 39 bases, read in frame from the first base. V is cut by 8 bases and J by 8 bases, and the space between the germline ends is 16 bases. Library preparation was by multiplex PCR. Sequencing took place on an Illumina HiSeq 4000. iRepertoire HTBI primers and Arm-PCR amplification of CDR3 regions were used to construct TCR beta libraries. Gel purification was performed on PCR products prior to sequencing. On the authors' methods: A total of roughly 65 TRBV and 14 TRBJ segments were identified across samples and were used for gene usage analysis of CDR3 amino acid clonotypes. Filtered high-quality paired reads were merged into contigs using COPE and FqMerger. BLAST was used to align contigs to IMGT TRBV, TRBD and TRBJ reference genes, and CDR3 was defined according to IMGT. Any clonotype with a frequency above 0.1% was counted as a highly expanded clone. Shannon entropy served as the measure of repertoire diversity, while the Gini coefficient captured V-J evenness. A clonotype found in more than one individual was treated as public. TCRdb trimmed the raw reads at Q25, called clones with MiXCR and kept productive beta chains. Rows are unified per CDR3 protein, each entry keeping the most common DNA and genes. None of the V and J calls come from the authors' own analysis; TCRdb made them. The sample yields more than 300,000 distinct CDR3 sequences; around 15% were counted once. The ten top clones hold 20% of the sample.

The label giving this sample's time point can be read as: newly diagnosed GD, antithyroid drugs for less than 3 months. RNA was extracted from PBMCs in TRIzol for both TCR sequencing and RNA sequencing. The diagnosis of Graves' disease followed American Thyroid Association guidelines. Patients were recruited from an endocrinology department in Xi'an, China. From each patient, approximately 9.9 milliliters of peripheral blood was collected into an EDTA anticoagulant tube. PBMCs were isolated by Ficoll Paque Plus density gradient separation without further T cell sorting. RNA quality was checked with an Agilent 2100 Bioanalyzer and agarose gel, and concentration with a NanoDrop 2000. This specimen belongs to a study of regulatory T cells in long-lasting Graves disease (dated by TCRdb to the early 2020s). Broadly, across the study: In the newly diagnosed Graves' disease group, patients had been taking antithyroid drugs for less than 3 months. This study used TCR sequencing and RNA sequencing of peripheral blood to compare persistent Graves' disease patients against newly diagnosed Graves' disease patients. The study was conducted in China and was registered as a clinical trial. A total of around 35 samples underwent TCR sequencing, from about 13 patients with persistent Graves' disease and 20 or so patients with newly diagnosed Graves' disease.

Overall study results and their limits: Sequencing and analysis were limited to the TCR beta chain. Peripheral blood alone was examined, since thyroid tissue, which constituted the primary lesion, could not be accessed. Compared with newly diagnosed patients, patients with persistent Graves' disease had lower TCR Shannon entropy and fewer highly expanded clones, which suggests clonal expansion. Patients with persistent disease shared more public clonotypes (about 2,700) than newly diagnosed patients did (approximately 1,000). The authors acknowledged the small sample size as a limitation that may reduce accuracy. Persistent disease showed preferential use of TRBV28, TRBJ1-2 and TRBJ2-5, whereas newly diagnosed disease favored TRBV20-1 and TRBJ2-1.

These records were also assigned to another study, of T cells in Graves' hyperthyroidism and ophthalmopathy. As described in the second report: Stable Graves' hyperthyroidism was defined as no progression to ophthalmopathy during 18 months of follow-up. Hyperthyroidism patients were newly diagnosed, had a disease duration of under 2 months, and were aged 18 to 65 years. The study excluded patients with uncontrolled infections, other autoimmune diseases, pregnancy or lactation. Diagnoses relied on clinical symptoms, serum thyroxine and TRAb, thyroid ultrasound and orbital computed tomography. A first-round RT-PCR of the TCR CDR3 used the HTBI primer set with the Qiagen OneStep RT-PCR kit. Most expanded thyroid clonotypes (frequency above 0.001) were also detected in blood, a finding suggesting that blood repertoires may reflect thyroid immune responses. A model built on a 13 V-J signature distinguished ophthalmopathy from stable hyperthyroidism, reaching around 88% sensitivity and 81% to 83% specificity in cross-validation and 80%/75% in testing. In validation, the model predicted progression to ophthalmopathy with approximately 69% sensitivity and about 73% specificity, a median of 6.5 months before onset. A discovery cohort of about 96 patients, roughly 40 with Graves' ophthalmopathy and approximately 55 with stable Graves' hyperthyroidism, was used to find distinguishing TCR V-J signatures. Prospective prediction of ophthalmopathy was tested in an independent validation cohort of fewer than 20 hyperthyroidism patients and around 16 patients who later progressed to ophthalmopathy. The roughly 99 discovery patients were divided at random into training and test sets in a 7:3 ratio. The study also compared thyroid tissue and blood T-cell repertoires from more than 5 Graves' hyperthyroidism patients. After sampling, hyperthyroidism patients received methimazole starting at 30 mg daily, and ophthalmopathy patients received high-dose intravenous methylprednisolone. Libraries were constructed in a second round of multiplex PCR, after which size selection and purification were carried out. The libraries were sequenced on an Illumina HiSeq2000 using paired-end 100 bp reads. SOAPnuke was used to process the raw data, with reads discarded if the reads contained adapters or uncalled bases, had a mean Phred below 15, or lacked an exact constant-primer or identifier match. COPE v1.2.5 was used to merge the high-quality paired reads, and each unique nucleotide sequence was defined as a clonotype. MiTCR v1.1 was used to align the clonotypes against IMGT TRBV, TRBD and TRBJ reference segments. The analysis included only V-J combinations with a frequency above 0.0001, which together covered 99% to 99.2% of the repertoires. A TCS score was defined as the ratio between F50 (clonal expansion) and ExV (chaos), using BLOSUM62-based TCRdist between CDR3 peptides within each V-J. Welch's t-statistics and random forest reduced around 520 V-J features to some 14, which were used in a naive Bayes classifier (R e1071). No statistical method was used to set the sample size in advance, and investigators knew the group allocation. The paper reports TCR Vbeta CDR3 sequencing of approximately 130 peripheral blood samples: 40 to 45 ophthalmopathy, fewer than 80 hyperthyroidism and 17 progressor patients.

Recombination joined TRBV7-9 with TRBJ1-5, with the D gene too uncertain to name. The sequence was collected from a woman younger than 35 with Graves disease. Donor details come from another sample of the same person, matched by shared clones. Sequencing was performed on peripheral blood mononuclear cells (PBMCs), taken at new diagnosis, from a patient treated with antithyroid drugs. The CDR3 corresponds to CASGSSLEEPQHF. The nucleotide sequence is TGTGCCAGCGGCTCGTCCCTGGAGGAGCCCCAGCATTTT.